The rows below give T cell receptor beta chains drawn from one sample of a study of shared clonotypes between healthy human individuals. Method: immunoSEQ multiplex PCR; TCRdb's copy keeps in-frame clones and lacks some. The sample records about 1.9 million clones, about 93% being singletons. The sample was naive CD8+ T cells from PBMCs. These receptors originate from a young man in good health. Some clones in this sample may be carry-over from other donors' samples. CDR3s include the opening cysteine and the closing phenylalanine or tryptophan. The D gene is left open where the match is weak. Where a row states a size, it is once, few, many or the class of an expanded clone; other rows omit it.

TRBJ2-5 | . | TRBD2 | TRBV7-9 | CASSLLAGGSETQYF | TGTGCCAGCAGCCTACTAGCGGGAGGCTCAGAGACCCAGTACTTC
TRBJ2-2 | . | . | TRBV27 | CASTITPNTGELFF | TGTGCCAGCACCATAACCCCGAACACCGGGGAGCTGTTTTTT
TRBJ1-2 | once | . | TRBV19 | CASSMWGRTNYGYTF | TGTGCCAGTAGTATGTGGGGGCGTACTAACTATGGCTACACCTTC
TRBJ1-1 | . | . | TRBV19 | CASSIPDNPNTEAFF | TGTGCCAGCTCCATCCCGGACAACCCTAACACTGAAGCTTTCTTT
TRBJ2-3 | . | TRBD2 | TRBV7-6 | CASSLGLRTSGIDSTDTQYF | TGTGCCAGCAGCTTAGGCCTCAGGACTAGCGGAATAGACAGCACAGATACGCAGTATTTT
TRBJ2-1 | . | TRBD2 | TRBV9 | CASSVSTAGDEQFF | TGTGCCAGCAGCGTCTCCACAGCGGGAGATGAGCAGTTCTTC
TRBJ2-6 | . | . | TRBV5-1 | CASSLEGTGANVLTF | TGCGCCAGCAGCTTGGAAGGGACTGGGGCCAACGTCCTGACTTTC
TRBJ2-7 | . | . | TRBV6-1 | CASRDGTFYEQYF | TGTGCCAGCAGGGATGGGACATTCTACGAGCAGTACTTC
TRBJ2-7 | . | . | TRBV4-1 | CASSHHFGGTGYEQYF | TGCGCCAGCAGCCACCACTTCGGGGGAACGGGCTACGAGCAGTACTTC
TRBJ1-4 | . | . | TRBV19 | CASSRDREGSEKLFF | TGTGCCAGTAGCAGAGACAGAGAAGGTTCCGAAAAACTGTTTTTT
TRBJ2-7 | . | . | TRBV5-6 | CASSLVRGYEQYF | TGTGCCAGCAGCTTGGTCAGGGGCTACGAGCAGTACTTC
TRBJ2-3 | . | . | TRBV4-1 | CASSLIRLESTDTQYF | TGCGCCAGCAGCCTTATCCGTCTTGAGAGCACAGATACGCAGTATTTT
TRBJ2-7 | . | . | TRBV27 | CASSSRSLYEQYF | TGTGCCAGCAGTTCCCGTTCCCTATACGAGCAGTACTTC
TRBJ1-2 | . | . | TRBV7-3 | CASSVTRGDGYTF | TGTGCCAGCAGCGTAACTCGGGGAGATGGCTACACCTTC
TRBJ2-1 | . | . | TRBV19 | CASTNQGNNEQFF | TGTGCCAGTACCAATCAGGGTAACAATGAGCAGTTCTTC
TRBJ2-7 | . | TRBD1 | TRBV6-6 | CASSYRDSLSYEQYF | TGTGCCAGCAGTTACCGGGACAGTCTCTCCTACGAGCAGTACTTC
TRBJ2-1 | . | . | TRBV29-1 | CSGAYNEQFF | TGCAGCGGGGCGTACAATGAGCAGTTCTTC
TRBJ2-3 | . | . | TRBV14 | CASSQPWGDTQYF | TGTGCCAGCAGCCAGCCCTGGGGAGATACGCAGTATTTT
TRBJ2-7 | once | . | TRBV9 | CASSNEELGGEQYF | TGTGCCAGCAGCAACGAGGAGCTCGGGGGCGAGCAGTACTTC
TRBJ2-1 | . | . | TRBV19 | CASSIGFMQFF | TGTGCCAGTAGTATAGGGTTCATGCAGTTCTTC
TRBJ2-1 | . | . | TRBV27 | CASSFGGGGPYNEQFF | TGTGCCAGCAGTTTTGGTGGCGGAGGTCCCTACAATGAGCAGTTCTTC
TRBJ2-7 | . | . | TRBV7-9 | CASSPPWESGSHWDEQYF | TGTGCCAGCAGCCCTCCCTGGGAATCCGGGTCCCACTGGGACGAGCAGTACTTC
TRBJ2-7 | . | . | TRBV27 | CASSFSQGYEQYF | TGTGCCAGCAGTTTTTCCCAGGGCTACGAGCAGTACTTC
TRBJ2-7 | . | TRBD1 | TRBV11-1 | CASSYSGTGSHEQYF | TGTGCCAGCAGTTACTCCGGGACAGGGTCGCACGAGCAGTACTTC
TRBJ1-5 | . | . | TRBV5-6 | CASSRGDWGPQHF | TGTGCCAGCAGTCGCGGAGATTGGGGGCCCCAGCATTTT
TRBJ1-3 | . | TRBD1 | TRBV6-5 | CASQTDRGSGNTIYF | TGTGCCAGCCAAACCGACAGGGGATCTGGAAACACCATATATTTT
TRBJ2-7 | . | . | TRBV11-2 | CASSLKPSALEQYF | TGTGCCAGCAGCTTAAAACCATCAGCACTAGAGCAGTACTTC
TRBJ1-3 | few | . | TRBV5-6 | CASSLGFSGNTIYF | TGTGCCAGCAGCTTGGGGTTCTCTGGAAACACCATATATTTT
TRBJ1-1 | few | . | TRBV2 | CASSGGRGMNTEAFF | TGTGCCAGCAGTGGGGGAAGGGGAATGAACACTGAAGCTTTCTTT
TRBJ2-2 | . | . | TRBV19 | CASSRGGNTGELFF | TGTGCCAGTAGTCGGGGAGGGAACACCGGGGAGCTGTTTTTT
TRBJ2-3 | . | . | TRBV9 | CASSVVGDGPTDTQYF | TGTGCCAGCAGCGTAGTAGGGGACGGACCCACAGATACGCAGTATTTT
TRBJ2-7 | once | TRBD1 | TRBV6-5 | CASSHRQGSYEQYF | TGTGCCAGCAGTCATCGACAGGGCTCCTACGAGCAGTACTTC
TRBJ2-2 | once | TRBD1 | TRBV11-2 | CASSSRATGKNTGELFF | TGTGCCAGCAGCTCCCGGGCGACAGGGAAAAACACCGGGGAGCTGTTTTTT
TRBJ1-1 | . | . | TRBV4-1 | CASSQEFTRDLWTEAFF | TGCGCCAGCAGCCAAGAGTTCACGAGGGACCTTTGGACTGAAGCTTTCTTT
TRBJ2-5 | . | TRBD1 | TRBV6-1 | CASSAQGAPGQYF | TGTGCCAGCAGTGCACAGGGGGCGCCGGGCCAGTACTTC
TRBJ2-1 | . | . | TRBV7-9 | CASRTTQLDEQFF | TGTGCCTCCCGGACCACCCAGTTGGATGAGCAGTTCTTC
TRBJ2-1 | . | TRBD2 | TRBV5-1 | CASSRWTSGTSYNEQFF | TGCGCCAGCAGCCGATGGACTAGCGGGACCTCCTACAATGAGCAGTTCTTC
TRBJ1-2 | few | . | TRBV4-1 | CASSQVSWGNYGYTF | TGCGCCAGCAGCCAAGTCTCGTGGGGAAACTATGGCTACACCTTC
TRBJ2-1 | . | TRBD2 | TRBV18 | CASSPPGLAGTYNEQFF | TGTGCCAGCTCACCACCGGGACTAGCGGGTACCTACAATGAGCAGTTCTTC
TRBJ1-4 | . | . | TRBV12-1 | CASSPEAVSTNEKLFF | TGTGCCAGCAGCCCCGAGGCCGTTTCAACTAATGAAAAACTGTTTTTT
TRBJ1-1 | . | . | TRBV14 | CASSQDYRDRAFF | TGTGCCAGCAGCCAAGATTACCGGGATCGCGCTTTCTTT
TRBJ1-4 | . | . | TRBV6-5 | CASTLGGEKLFF | TGTGCCAGCACCCTGGGGGGTGAAAAACTGTTTTTT
TRBJ1-1 | . | . | TRBV4-1 | CASSSLEGRNTEAFF | TGCGCCAGCAGCTCACTAGAAGGACGGAACACTGAAGCTTTCTTT
TRBJ2-1 | . | . | TRBV7-3 | CASSFQSGNEQFF | TGTGCCAGCAGCTTCCAGTCAGGAAATGAGCAGTTCTTC